This T cell receptor (beta chain) was found in a study of T cell changes during pregnancy in multiple sclerosis. Repertoires were generated with immunoSEQ multiplex PCR, while TCRdb's copy carries only in-frame clones and drops some. The table has tens of thousands of clones, roughly 91% seen once; the top ten hold 0.55% to 0.85%. This clone was detected a few times. The ends were cut back, 4 bases at V and 4 bases at J, with 10 bases in the middle. This CDR3 is 13 amino acids long. CDR1 MNHNS and CDR2 SASEGT come from the germline V gene. The origin of this receptor is a female donor in good health, enrolled as a control in a pregnancy study. The genes are TRBV6-1 and TRBJ1-1; unclear D gene. The specimen comprised peripheral blood, sampled in the third trimester of pregnancy. CDR3 protein: CASSATRLTEAFF. CDR3 coding DNA: TGTGCCAGCAGTGCTACCCGACTCACTGAAGCTTTCTTT.